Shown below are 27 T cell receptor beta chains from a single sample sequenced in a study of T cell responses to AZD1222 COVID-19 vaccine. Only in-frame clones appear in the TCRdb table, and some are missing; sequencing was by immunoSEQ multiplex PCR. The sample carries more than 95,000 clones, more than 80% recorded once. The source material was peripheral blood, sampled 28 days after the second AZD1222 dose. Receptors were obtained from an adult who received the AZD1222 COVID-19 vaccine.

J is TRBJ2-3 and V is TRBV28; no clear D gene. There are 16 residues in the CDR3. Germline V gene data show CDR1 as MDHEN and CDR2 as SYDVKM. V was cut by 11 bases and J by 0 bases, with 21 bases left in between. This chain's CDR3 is CASGPTRATSTDTQYF. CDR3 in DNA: TGTGCCTCTGGACCGACCCGGGCAACTAGCACAGATACGCAGTATTTT.

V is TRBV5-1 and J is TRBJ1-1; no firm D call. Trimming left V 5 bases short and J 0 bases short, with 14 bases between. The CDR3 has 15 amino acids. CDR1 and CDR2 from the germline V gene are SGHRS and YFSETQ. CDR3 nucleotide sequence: TGCGCCAGCAGGCAGGAGGGTAGGATGAACACTGAAGCTTTCTTT. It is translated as CASRQEGRMNTEAFF.

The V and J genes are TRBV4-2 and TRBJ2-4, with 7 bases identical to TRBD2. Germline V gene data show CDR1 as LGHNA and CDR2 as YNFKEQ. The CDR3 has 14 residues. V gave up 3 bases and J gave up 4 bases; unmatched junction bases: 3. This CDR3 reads CASSQTGGKNIQYF. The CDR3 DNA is TGTGCCAGCAGCCAGACCGGGGGGAAAAACATTCAGTACTTC.

The CDR3 nucleotides read TGTGCCAGCAGCCAGTGGGGCAGGAGTGAGACCCAGTACTTC. Its translation: CASSQWGRSETQYF. The rearrangement links TRBV7-9 to TRBJ2-5; perhaps TRBD1 as D (5 bases). V was cut by 5 bases and J by 5 bases, with 15 bases left in between. The CDR3 covers 14 residues. From germline, CDR1 is SEHNR and CDR2 FQNEAQ (reference sequence).

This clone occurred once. This chain's CDR3 is CASSSGGVHEKLFF. DNA for the CDR3: TGTGCCAGCAGTTCGGGGGGGGTGCATGAAAAACTGTTTTTT. The gene calls are TRBV28 and TRBJ1-4, with D perhaps TRBD1 (5 bases). The germline gives CDR1 MDHEN, CDR2 SYDVKM. V lost 4 bases, J lost 6 bases, and 12 bases lay in between. This CDR3 region has 14 residues.

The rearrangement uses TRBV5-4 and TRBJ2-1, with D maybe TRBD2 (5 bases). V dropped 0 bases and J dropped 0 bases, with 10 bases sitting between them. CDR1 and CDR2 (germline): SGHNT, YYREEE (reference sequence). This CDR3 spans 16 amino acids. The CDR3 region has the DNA TGTGCCAGCAGCTTGGACCCGGGGAGCTCCTACAATGAGCAGTTCTTC. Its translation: CASSLDPGSSYNEQFF.

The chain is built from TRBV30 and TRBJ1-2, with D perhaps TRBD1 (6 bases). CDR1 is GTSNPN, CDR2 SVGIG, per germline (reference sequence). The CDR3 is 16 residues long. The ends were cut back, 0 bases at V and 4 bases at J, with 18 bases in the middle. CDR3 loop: CAWSVLTRQALYGYTF. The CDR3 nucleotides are TGTGCCTGGAGTGTATTAACACGACAGGCCCTCTATGGCTACACCTTC.

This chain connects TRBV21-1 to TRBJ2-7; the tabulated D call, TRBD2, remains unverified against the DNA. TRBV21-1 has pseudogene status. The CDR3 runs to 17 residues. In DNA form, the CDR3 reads TGTGCCAGGGATGGGCAGGGGGCCCTAGCGGGGGCCTACGAGCAGTACTTC. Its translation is CARDGQGALAGAYEQYF.

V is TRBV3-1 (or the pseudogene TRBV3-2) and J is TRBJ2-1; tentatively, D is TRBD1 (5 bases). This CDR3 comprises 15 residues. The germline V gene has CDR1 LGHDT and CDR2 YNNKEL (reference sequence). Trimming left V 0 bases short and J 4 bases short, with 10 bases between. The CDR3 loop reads CASSQETAFYNEQFF. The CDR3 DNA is TGTGCCAGCAGCCAAGAGACAGCTTTTTACAATGAGCAGTTCTTC.

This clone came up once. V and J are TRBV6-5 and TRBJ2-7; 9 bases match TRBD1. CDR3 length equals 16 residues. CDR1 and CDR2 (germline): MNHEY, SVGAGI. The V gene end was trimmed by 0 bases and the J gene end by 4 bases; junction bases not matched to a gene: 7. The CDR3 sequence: CASSYSPGTGWYEQYF. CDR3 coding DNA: TGTGCCAGCAGTTACTCCCCCGGGACAGGGTGGTACGAGCAGTACTTC.

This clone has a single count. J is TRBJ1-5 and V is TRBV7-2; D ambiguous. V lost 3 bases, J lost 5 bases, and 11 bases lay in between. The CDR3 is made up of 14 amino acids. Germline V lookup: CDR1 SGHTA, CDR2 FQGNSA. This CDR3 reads CASSFQRGDQPQHF. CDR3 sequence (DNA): TGTGCCAGCAGCTTCCAACGGGGTGATCAGCCCCAGCATTTT.

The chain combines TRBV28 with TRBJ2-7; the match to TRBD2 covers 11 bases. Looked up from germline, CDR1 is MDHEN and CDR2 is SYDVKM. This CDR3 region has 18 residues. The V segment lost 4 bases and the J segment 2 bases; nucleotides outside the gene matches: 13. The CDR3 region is CASSSGYTLAGAPYEQYF. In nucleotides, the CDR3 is TGTGCCAGCAGTTCGGGATATACACTAGCGGGGGCCCCCTACGAGCAGTACTTC. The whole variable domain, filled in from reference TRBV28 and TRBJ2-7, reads DVKVTQSSRYLVKRTGEKVFLECVQDMDHENMFWYRQDPGLGLRLIYFSYDVKMKEKGDIPEGYSVSREKKERFSLILESASTNQTSMYLCASSSGYTLAGAPYEQYFGPGTRLTVT.

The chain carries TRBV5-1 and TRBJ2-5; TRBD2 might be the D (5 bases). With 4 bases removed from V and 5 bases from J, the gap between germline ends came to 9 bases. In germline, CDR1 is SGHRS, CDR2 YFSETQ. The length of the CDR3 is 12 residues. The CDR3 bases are TGCGCCAGCAGCGTCGGGGAGGAGACCCAGTACTTC. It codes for CASSVGEETQYF.

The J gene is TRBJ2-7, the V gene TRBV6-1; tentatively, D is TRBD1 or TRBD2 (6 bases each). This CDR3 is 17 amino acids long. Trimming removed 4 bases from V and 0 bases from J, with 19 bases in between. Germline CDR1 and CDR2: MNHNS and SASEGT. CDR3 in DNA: TGTGCCAGCAGTGCCCCTATCGGGGGCGGACGCTCCTACGAGCAGTACTTC. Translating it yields CASSAPIGGGRSYEQYF.

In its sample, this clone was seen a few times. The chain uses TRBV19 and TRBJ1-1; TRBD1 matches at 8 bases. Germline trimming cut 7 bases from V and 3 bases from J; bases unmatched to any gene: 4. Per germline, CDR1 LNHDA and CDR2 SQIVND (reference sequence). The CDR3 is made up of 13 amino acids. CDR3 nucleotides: TGTGCCAGTACCCCACAGGGGGACACTGAAGCTTTCTTT. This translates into CASTPQGDTEAFF.

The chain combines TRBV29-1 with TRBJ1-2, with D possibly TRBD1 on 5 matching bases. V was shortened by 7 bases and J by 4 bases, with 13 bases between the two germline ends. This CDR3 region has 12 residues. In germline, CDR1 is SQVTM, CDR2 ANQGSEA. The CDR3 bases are TGCAGCGGAGACAGTGCAGGCTATGGCTACACCTTC. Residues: CSGDSAGYGYTF.

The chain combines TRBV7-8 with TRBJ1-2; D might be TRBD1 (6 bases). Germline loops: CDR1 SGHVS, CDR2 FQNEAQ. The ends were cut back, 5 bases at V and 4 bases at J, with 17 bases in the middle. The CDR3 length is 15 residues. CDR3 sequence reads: CASSGDKQGSYGYTF. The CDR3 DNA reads TGTGCCAGCAGCGGCGACAAACAGGGTAGCTATGGCTACACCTTC.

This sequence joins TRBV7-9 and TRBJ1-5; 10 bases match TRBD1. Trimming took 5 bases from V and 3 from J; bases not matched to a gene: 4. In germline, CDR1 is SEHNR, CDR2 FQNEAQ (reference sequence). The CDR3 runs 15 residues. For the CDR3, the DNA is TGTGCCAGCAGCGCGGGACAGGGGCACAATCAGCCCCAGCATTTT. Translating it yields CASSAGQGHNQPQHF.

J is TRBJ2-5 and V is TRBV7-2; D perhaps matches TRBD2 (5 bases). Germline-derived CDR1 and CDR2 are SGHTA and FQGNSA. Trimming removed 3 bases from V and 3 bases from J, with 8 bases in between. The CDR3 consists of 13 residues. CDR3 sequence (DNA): TGTGCCAGCAGCTTTACTAGTGAAGAGACCCAGTACTTC. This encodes CASSFTSEETQYF.

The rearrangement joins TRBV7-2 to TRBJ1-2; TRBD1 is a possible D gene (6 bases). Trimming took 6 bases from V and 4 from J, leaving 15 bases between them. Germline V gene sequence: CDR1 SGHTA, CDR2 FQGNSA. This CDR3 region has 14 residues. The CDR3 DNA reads TGTGCCAGCAGTTCCCTACAGGGCCTCTATGGCTACACCTTC. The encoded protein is CASSSLQGLYGYTF.

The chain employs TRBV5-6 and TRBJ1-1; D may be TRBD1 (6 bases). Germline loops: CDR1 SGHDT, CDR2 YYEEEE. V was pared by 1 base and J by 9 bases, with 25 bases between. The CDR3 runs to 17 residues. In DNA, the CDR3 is TGTGCCAGCAGCTTGTCGTTAGGACAAAGGCAGGGGAGTAAAGCTTTCTTT. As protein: CASSLSLGQRQGSKAFF.

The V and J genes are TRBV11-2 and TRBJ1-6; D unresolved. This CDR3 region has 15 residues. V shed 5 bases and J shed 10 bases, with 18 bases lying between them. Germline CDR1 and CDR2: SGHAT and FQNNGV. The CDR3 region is CASSPTKYTGSPLHF. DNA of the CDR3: TGTGCCAGCAGCCCGACAAAGTACACGGGGTCACCCCTCCACTTT.

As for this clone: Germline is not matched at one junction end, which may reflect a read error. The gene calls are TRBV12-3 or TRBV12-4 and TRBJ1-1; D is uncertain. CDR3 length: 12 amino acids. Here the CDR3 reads CASSFRNNEAFF. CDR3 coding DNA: TGTGCCAGCAGTTTTCGGAACAATGAAGCTTTCTTT.

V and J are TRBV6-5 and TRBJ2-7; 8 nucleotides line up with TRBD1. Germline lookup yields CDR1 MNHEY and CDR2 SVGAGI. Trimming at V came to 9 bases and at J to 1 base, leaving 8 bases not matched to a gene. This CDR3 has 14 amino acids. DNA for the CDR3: TGTGCCAGTTCAGGGGGCCAACTATCCTACGAGCAGTACTTC. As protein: CASSGGQLSYEQYF.

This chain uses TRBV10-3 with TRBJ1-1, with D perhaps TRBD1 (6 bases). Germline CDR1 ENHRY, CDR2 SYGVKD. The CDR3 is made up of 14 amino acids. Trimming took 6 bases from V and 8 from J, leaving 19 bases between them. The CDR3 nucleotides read TGTGCCATCAGACCACAGGGCCCGGAGCAGGAAGCTTTCTTT. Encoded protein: CAIRPQGPEQEAFF.

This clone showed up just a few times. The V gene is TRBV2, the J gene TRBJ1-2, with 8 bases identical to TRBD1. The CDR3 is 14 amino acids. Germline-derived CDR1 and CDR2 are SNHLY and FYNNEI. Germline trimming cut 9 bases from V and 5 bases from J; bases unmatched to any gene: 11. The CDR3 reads CARGTGNAYYGYTF. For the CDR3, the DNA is TGTGCCAGAGGGACAGGTAACGCCTATTATGGCTACACCTTC.

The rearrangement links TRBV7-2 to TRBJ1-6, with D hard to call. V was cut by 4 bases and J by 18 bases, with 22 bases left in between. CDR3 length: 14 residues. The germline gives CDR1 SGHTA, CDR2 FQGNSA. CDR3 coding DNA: TGTGCCAGCAGCTCGACCCTCTCAGACCCCTACGCCCACTTT. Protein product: CASSSTLSDPYAHF.